These T cell receptor beta chains were read from a single sample in a study of PD-L1 blockade in urothelial cancer. Here immunoSEQ multiplex PCR was the method, and the copy in TCRdb shows in-frame clones only, minus some. The table has 70,000 to 75,000 clones, approximately 91% seen once. The specimen comprised PBMCs, sampled around atezolizumab (anti-PD-L1) treatment. These TCRs come from a man aged 60 to 75 with urothelial cancer. Each CDR3 is given with its conserved first and last residue. The D gene is left open where the match is weak. Size values are once, few and many counts, or a class for expanded clones, and some rows have none.

size	V	J	D	CDR3	DNA
.	TRBV18	TRBJ1-1	.	CASSPPNRRTEAFF	TGTGCCAGCTCACCACCAAACAGGCGGACTGAAGCTTTCTTT
.	TRBV29-1	TRBJ2-4	.	CSVEGPGLDIQYF	TGCAGCGTTGAGGGCCCAGGGTTGGACATTCAGTACTTC
.	TRBV6-5	TRBJ1-4	TRBD1	CASRRDSSDEKLFF	TGTGCCAGCAGGAGGGACAGTTCGGATGAAAAACTGTTTTTT
.	TRBV5-1	TRBJ1-5	TRBD1	CASSPGTGLLNQPQHF	TGCGCCAGCAGCCCGGGGACAGGGCTGTTGAATCAGCCCCAGCATTTT
.	TRBV4-1	TRBJ2-7	.	CASSQVGSRTYEQYF	TGCGCCAGCAGCCAAGTGGGGAGTAGAACCTACGAGCAGTACTTC
few	TRBV5-1	TRBJ2-7	.	CASSLGQETYEQYF	TGCGCCAGCAGCTTGGGACAGGAGACCTACGAGCAGTACTTC
.	TRBV28	TRBJ1-1	.	CASSLWAGPITEAFF	TGTGCCAGCAGTTTATGGGCGGGACCGATCACTGAAGCTTTCTTT
.	TRBV5-4	TRBJ2-5	.	CASSLGGSSRQETQYF	TGTGCCAGCAGCTTGGGAGGGTCTTCTAGGCAGGAGACCCAGTACTTC
.	TRBV5-5	TRBJ2-1	.	CASSLDSSSYNEQFF	TGTGCCAGCAGCCTAGACTCAAGCTCCTACAATGAGCAGTTCTTC
.	TRBV7-8	TRBJ1-3	.	CASSSISTASSGNTIYF	TGTGCCAGCAGCTCAATTTCGACAGCCAGCTCTGGAAACACCATATATTTT
.	TRBV7-9	TRBJ1-1	.	CASSLGWTTNTEAFF	TGTGCCAGCAGCTTAGGGTGGACAACGAACACTGAAGCTTTCTTT
.	TRBV19	TRBJ2-2	.	CASSSLGRGVGELFF	TGTGCCAGTAGTTCACTGGGTCGAGGAGTCGGGGAGCTGTTTTTT
.	TRBV7-8	TRBJ1-2	TRBD1	CASSLGTGSDYGYTF	TGTGCCAGCAGCTTAGGGACAGGGAGCGACTATGGCTACACCTTC
.	TRBV5-1	TRBJ2-2	.	CASSLGGPGELFF	TGCGCCAGCAGCTTGGGAGGTCCCGGGGAGCTGTTTTTT
.	TRBV29-1	TRBJ1-2	TRBD1	CSVTGQHYGYTF	TGCAGCGTCACGGGACAGCACTATGGCTACACCTTC
few	TRBV19	TRBJ2-1	.	CASSPDRTSSYNEQFF	TGTGCCAGTAGTCCAGATCGGACAAGCTCCTACAATGAGCAGTTCTTC
.	TRBV28	TRBJ2-3	.	CASKAGRYRDTQYF	TGTGCCAGCAAAGCGGGTAGATACAGAGATACGCAGTATTTT
.	TRBV19	TRBJ1-6	.	CASSQGTIGDSPLHF	TGTGCCAGTAGTCAGGGTACGATTGGGGATTCACCCCTCCACTTT
.	TRBV28	TRBJ1-5	.	CASKPQGRLRNQPQHF	TGTGCCAGCAAACCACAGGGCCGGTTGCGCAATCAGCCCCAGCATTTT
few	TRBV16	TRBJ2-1	.	CASSQYRTGNEQFF	TGTGCCAGCAGCCAATATAGAACAGGAAATGAGCAGTTCTTC
.	TRBV5-6	TRBJ1-2	.	CASRRGGAGGSEGYTF	TGTGCCAGCAGGAGAGGGGGGGCCGGGGGGTCGGAGGGCTACACCTTC
medium-sized	TRBV6-4	TRBJ1-1	.	CASSAHSNTEAFF	TGTGCCAGCAGTGCTCACTCGAACACTGAAGCTTTCTTT
.	TRBV6-1	TRBJ2-7	TRBD2	CASVWRGESGEQYF	TGTGCCAGCGTGTGGCGGGGGGAAAGTGGCGAGCAGTACTTC
.	TRBV5-1	TRBJ2-5	.	CASSPRVGPTETQYF	TGCGCCAGCAGCCCTCGGGTAGGCCCGACGGAGACCCAGTACTTC
.	TRBV11-3	TRBJ2-7	.	CASSRGGADSYEQYF	TGTGCCAGCAGTCGCGGTGGGGCAGACTCCTACGAGCAGTACTTC
.	TRBV11-2	TRBJ2-5	TRBD2	CASSQRGVVGQETQYF	TGTGCCAGCAGCCAACGGGGGGTGGTGGGCCAAGAGACCCAGTACTTC
.	TRBV25-1	TRBJ1-4	.	CASSEFSVEKLFF	TGTGCCAGCAGTGAATTTTCCGTCGAAAAACTGTTTTTT
.	TRBV2	TRBJ2-7	TRBD2	CASSLEPGLAITYEQYF	TGTGCCAGCAGTCTAGAACCGGGACTAGCAATTACCTACGAGCAGTACTTC
.	TRBV19	TRBJ2-3	TRBD2	CASSSGRPWGVNTQYF	TGTGCCAGTAGTAGCGGGAGGCCCTGGGGTGTAAATACGCAGTATTTT
.	TRBV19	TRBJ2-3	.	CASTPRADARDTQYF	TGTGCCAGTACTCCCAGGGCGGACGCACGAGATACGCAGTATTTT
.	TRBV5-4	TRBJ1-1	TRBD1	CASSFRDRGTEAFF	TGTGCCAGCAGCTTCCGGGACAGGGGCACTGAAGCTTTCTTT
.	TRBV18	TRBJ2-7	.	CASSPPLLLDRWDEQYF	TGTGCCAGCTCACCACCTCTTCTCCTAGACAGGTGGGACGAGCAGTACTTC
.	TRBV5-6	TRBJ2-7	TRBD1	CASSRDRGHEQYF	TGTGCCAGCAGCCGGGACAGGGGGCATGAGCAGTACTTC
.	TRBV27	TRBJ1-2	.	CASVPRAGANYGYTF	TGTGCCAGCGTCCCCCGGGCAGGGGCTAACTATGGCTACACCTTC
.	TRBV11-2	TRBJ2-4	.	CASSPTQGNIQYF	TGTGCCAGCAGCCCAACACAGGGAAACATTCAGTACTTC
.	TRBV18	TRBJ2-3	.	CASSEGQSTDTQYF	TGTGCCAGCTCGGAGGGACAGAGCACAGATACGCAGTATTTT
once	TRBV4-1	TRBJ2-7	TRBD2	CASSQGSGGAYEQYF	TGCGCCAGCAGCCAAGGTAGCGGGGGGGCCTACGAGCAGTACTTC
.	TRBV5-1	TRBJ2-3	TRBD2	CASSFGLAGGRDTQYF	TGCGCCAGCAGCTTTGGACTAGCGGGGGGGCGGGATACGCAGTATTTT
.	TRBV7-2	TRBJ2-5	TRBD2	CASSPGRGRGETQYF	TGTGCCAGCAGCCCCGGGAGGGGACGAGGAGAGACCCAGTACTTC
.	TRBV10-2	TRBJ1-5	TRBD1	CASSDWDRGNQPQHF	TGCGCCAGCAGTGATTGGGACAGGGGCAATCAGCCCCAGCATTTT
few	TRBV5-6	TRBJ1-2	TRBD1	CASSFPTTGAVGGYTF	TGTGCCAGCAGCTTTCCGACGACAGGGGCGGTAGGGGGCTACACCTTC
.	TRBV27	TRBJ2-5	TRBD2	CASSLSIGTSGQETQYF	TGTGCCAGCAGTTTATCGATAGGGACTAGCGGCCAAGAGACCCAGTACTTC
.	TRBV6-1	TRBJ2-1	.	CASRGGVSYNEQFF	TGTGCCAGCAGAGGAGGGGTATCCTACAATGAGCAGTTCTTC
.	TRBV5-1	TRBJ2-2	.	CASSGGRNTGELFF	TGCGCCAGCAGCGGGGGCCGGAACACCGGGGAGCTGTTTTTT